This T cell receptor (beta chain) originates from a study of CD8 T cells in ankylosing spondylitis. Quantitative 5'-RACE with molecular barcodes produced the TCR beta libraries. TCRdb fed the 5' RACE reads into MiXCR, producing one record per CDR3 protein. The profile shows 250,000 to 300,000 distinct CDR3 sequences, 20% of them singletons. V lost 4 bases and J lost 8; bases outside the gene matches: 19. This CDR3 is 18 amino acids long. V and J are TRBV12-3 or TRBV12-4 and TRBJ2-3, with 9 bases identical to TRBD1. This TCR came from a male donor with ankylosing spondylitis or in good health (not recorded which). Sequences were obtained from blood, either unsorted or a sorted T cell fraction (not recorded which). The CDR3 DNA follows: TGTGCCAGCAGTTCGGCCACCTCCGGGACAGGGAGAGTGGGTACGCAGTATTTT. This encodes CASSSATSGTGRVGTQYF.